This is a list of T cell receptor beta chains from one sample in a study of T cells in lung cancer brain metastases. Using immunoSEQ multiplex PCR, the repertoire was profiled, and TCRdb retains in-frame clones only, with some absent. The table shows some 3,000 clones, with about 86% occurring only once. Material: tumor tissue from the primary lung tumor. These receptors were taken from a man aged 55 to 69 with non-small cell lung cancer. Both conserved end residues are part of each CDR3. The D gene is left open where the match is weak. Rows may omit the clone size; those that give it use once, few, many or a size class.

DNA,CDR3,V,D,size,J,length
TGTGCCAGCAGCTTAAGTCGGACGGCCTATGGCTACACCTTC,CASSLSRTAYGYTF,TRBV27,.,.,TRBJ1-2,14
TGTGCCAGCAGCTCCGGGGGTAGCGGGGACGAAGAGACCCAGTACTTC,CASSSGGSGDEETQYF,TRBV5-4,TRBD2,.,TRBJ2-5,16
TGTGCCAGCAGCTTAGAGTGGGGGACTGAAGCTTTCTTT,CASSLEWGTEAFF,TRBV7-9,.,.,TRBJ1-1,13
TGTGCTAGTGGTTTGGTAGTTAGCGGCGGGGGTGAGCAGTTCTTC,CASGLVVSGGGEQFF,TRBV12-5,TRBD2,.,TRBJ2-1,15
TGTGCCAGCAGCCCGAACAAGGACAGGGTCTCTAGGGGCTACACCTTC,CASSPNKDRVSRGYTF,TRBV7-2,TRBD1,.,TRBJ1-2,16
TGCGCCAGCAGCGGTGGGACCGTCGCTGGAAACACTATATATTTT,CASSGGTVAGNTIYF,TRBV10-2,.,once,TRBJ1-3,15
TGTGCCAGCTCACCCTCGCGCTGGGGGGCTGAAGCTTTCTTT,CASSPSRWGAEAFF,TRBV18,.,.,TRBJ1-1,14
TGTGCCAGCAGCAACCCTTGGGGACAGGGGGGACGTGGCTACACCTTC,CASSNPWGQGGRGYTF,TRBV5-4,TRBD1,.,TRBJ1-2,16
TGCGCCAGCAGCTTGGCGTCCACGGGAGAAGAGACCCAGTACTTC,CASSLASTGEETQYF,TRBV5-1,.,.,TRBJ2-5,15
TGCGCCAGCAGCTTGTCCCGGCTGCTGACTAATGAAAAACTGTTTTTT,CASSLSRLLTNEKLFF,TRBV5-1,.,.,TRBJ1-4,16
TGTGCCAGCAGTTACGGACTAGCGGGAGGGCAAGAGACCCAGTACTTC,CASSYGLAGGQETQYF,TRBV6-5,TRBD2,.,TRBJ2-5,16
TGTGCCAGCTCACCCGGACAGGGAAACTATGGCTACACCTTC,CASSPGQGNYGYTF,TRBV18,TRBD1,.,TRBJ1-2,14
TGTGCCAGCAGTTTCCTCCTGACTAGCGGGAGTGTACACGAGCAGTACTTC,CASSFLLTSGSVHEQYF,TRBV27,TRBD2,.,TRBJ2-7,17
TGCGCCAGCAGCCAAGACCCGATTTTCCACTTT,CASSQDPIFHF,TRBV4-1,.,once,TRBJ1-6,11
TGCAGCGTTGAAGAGCCGGGACCCAACCCCGCGGAGCTGTTTTTT,CSVEEPGPNPAELFF,TRBV29-1,.,.,TRBJ2-2,15
TGCGCCAGCAGCGTCCAGGGGGTTGAGCAGTTCTTC,CASSVQGVEQFF,TRBV5-1,TRBD1,few,TRBJ2-1,12
TGTGCCAGCAGGGAAATGGCAGGGACGGCTGGCTACACCTTC,CASREMAGTAGYTF,TRBV27,.,.,TRBJ1-2,14
TGTGCCAGCAGCTTGGGACGGGGCATGTATACGCAGTATTTT,CASSLGRGMYTQYF,TRBV13,.,.,TRBJ2-3,14
TGTGCCAGCAGCGGGGGGACAGACAACACCGGGGAGCTGTTTTTT,CASSGGTDNTGELFF,TRBV9,TRBD1,.,TRBJ2-2,15
TGTGCCAGCAGCTGGGGACAGGGCGGGCAGCCCCAGCATTTT,CASSWGQGGQPQHF,TRBV7-9,TRBD1,.,TRBJ1-5,14
TGTGCCAGCAGTGAGGGTACAGGGAGTTATGGCTACACCTTC,CASSEGTGSYGYTF,TRBV6-1,.,.,TRBJ1-2,14
TGTGCCAGCGCCGAGACAAGCGGGAGGGAAGTTCCCTACGAGCAGTACTTC,CASAETSGREVPYEQYF,TRBV7-2,TRBD2,.,TRBJ2-7,17
TGTGCCAGTAGTATAGACCCCGCCTACGAGCAGTACTTC,CASSIDPAYEQYF,TRBV19,.,once,TRBJ2-7,13
TGTGCCAGCAGCATGGGGCCTAATCAGCCCCAGTATTTT,CASSMGPNQPQYF,TRBV7-8,.,once,TRBJ2-3,13
TGCGCCAGTTCTTCCGACGAAGGGGCATCCTACGAGCAATACTTC,CASSSDEGASYEQYF,TRBV5-1,.,.,TRBJ2-7,15
TGTGCCAGCAGCCGGACTAGCGGGGGAACAGATACGCAGTATTTT,CASSRTSGGTDTQYF,TRBV7-9,TRBD2,.,TRBJ2-3,15
TGTGCCAGCAGCAAAGCCTACAGGGACTATGGCTACACCTTC,CASSKAYRDYGYTF,TRBV21-1,.,.,TRBJ1-2,14
TGTGCCAGCAGACCTACAGGGGTCGGCACAGATACGCAGTATTTT,CASRPTGVGTDTQYF,TRBV2,TRBD1,once,TRBJ2-3,15
TGTGCCTGGAGTGTACCCGGCGTACAAGAGACCCAGTACTTC,CAWSVPGVQETQYF,TRBV30,.,few,TRBJ2-5,14
TGTGCCAGCAGTGACGGCCGAAACTATGGCTACACCTTC,CASSDGRNYGYTF,TRBV6-1,.,.,TRBJ1-2,13
TGTGCCAGCAGTTTTTCTGGCGGGAGCTACGAGCAGTACTTC,CASSFSGGSYEQYF,TRBV27,TRBD2,.,TRBJ2-7,14
TGTGCCAGCAGCTTATTTCTAGGCGGAAACACCATATATTTT,CASSLFLGGNTIYF,TRBV11-2,.,.,TRBJ1-3,14
TGTGCCAGCAGTTCGGACAGGAGCTCCTACGAGCAGTACTTC,CASSSDRSSYEQYF,TRBV2,TRBD1,.,TRBJ2-7,14
TGTGCTAGTGGTTTCCACAGGGACATGAACACTGAAGCTTTCTTT,CASGFHRDMNTEAFF,TRBV12-5,.,.,TRBJ1-1,15
TGTGCCACCAGCCGTACCCTGACAGGGGGCGAGCAGTACTTC,CATSRTLTGGEQYF,TRBV15,TRBD1,.,TRBJ2-7,14
TGTGCCAGCAGCATCATGAAGGAAAGTGGGGGAGAGTACGAGCAGTACTTC,CASSIMKESGGEYEQYF,TRBV27,.,.,TRBJ2-7,17
TGTGCCAGCAGCCGAAGCCCTCTCCTCACCGGGGAGCTGTTTTTT,CASSRSPLLTGELFF,TRBV2,.,.,TRBJ2-2,15
TGTGCCAGCACCTTCAGGGCGTCAAGCAATCAGCCCCAGCATTTT,CASTFRASSNQPQHF,TRBV6-1,.,.,TRBJ1-5,15
TGTGCCAGCTCACCAACTCCATCGAACACTGAAGCTTTCTTT,CASSPTPSNTEAFF,TRBV18,.,.,TRBJ1-1,14
TGTGCCAGCAGCACCCTTTCCGGGGGGGCCCCTGATGAGCAGTTCTTC,CASSTLSGGAPDEQFF,TRBV5-4,TRBD2,few,TRBJ2-1,16
TGTGCCAGCTCACCGGCAGGGGTGAACACTGAAGCTTTCTTT,CASSPAGVNTEAFF,TRBV18,.,few,TRBJ1-1,14
TGCGCCAGCAGCACCCAGGGGGGGCGGAACACTGAAGCTTTCTTT,CASSTQGGRNTEAFF,TRBV5-1,TRBD1,.,TRBJ1-1,15